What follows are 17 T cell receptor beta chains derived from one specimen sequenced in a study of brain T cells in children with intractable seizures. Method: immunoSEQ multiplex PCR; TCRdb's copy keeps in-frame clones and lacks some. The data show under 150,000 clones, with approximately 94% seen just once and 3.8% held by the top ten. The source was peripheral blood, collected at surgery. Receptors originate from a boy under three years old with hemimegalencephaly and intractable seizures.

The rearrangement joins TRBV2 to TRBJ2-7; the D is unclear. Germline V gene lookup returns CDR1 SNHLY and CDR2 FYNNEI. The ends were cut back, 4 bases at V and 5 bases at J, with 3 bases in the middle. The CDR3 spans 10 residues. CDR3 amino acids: CASSVDEQYF. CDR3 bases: TGTGCCAGCAGTGTGGACGAGCAGTACTTC.

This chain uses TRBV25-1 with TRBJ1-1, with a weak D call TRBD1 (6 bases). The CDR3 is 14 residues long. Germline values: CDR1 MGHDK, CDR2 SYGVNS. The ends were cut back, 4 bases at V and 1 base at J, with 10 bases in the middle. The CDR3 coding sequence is TGTGCCAGCAGTGCCAGGGGCGGGAACACTGAAGCTTTCTTT. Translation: CASSARGGNTEAFF.

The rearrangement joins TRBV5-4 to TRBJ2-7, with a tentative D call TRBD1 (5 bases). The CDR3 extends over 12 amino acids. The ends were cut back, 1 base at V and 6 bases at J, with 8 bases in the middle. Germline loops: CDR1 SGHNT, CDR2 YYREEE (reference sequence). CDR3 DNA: TGTGCCAGCAGCTTGTCGCAGGGCGAGCAGTACTTC. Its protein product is CASSLSQGEQYF. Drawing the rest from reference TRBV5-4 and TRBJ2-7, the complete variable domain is ETGVTQSPTHLIKTRGQQVTLRCSSQSGHNTVSWYQQALGQGPQFIFQYYREEENGRGNFPPRFSGLQFPNYSSELNVNALELDDSALYLCASSLSQGEQYFGPGTRLTVT.

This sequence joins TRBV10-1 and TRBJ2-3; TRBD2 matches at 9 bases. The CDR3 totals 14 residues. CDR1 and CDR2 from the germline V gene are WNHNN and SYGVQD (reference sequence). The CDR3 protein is CATTPGTSIDTQYF. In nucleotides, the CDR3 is TGCGCTACAACTCCCGGGACTAGCATCGATACGCAGTATTTT.

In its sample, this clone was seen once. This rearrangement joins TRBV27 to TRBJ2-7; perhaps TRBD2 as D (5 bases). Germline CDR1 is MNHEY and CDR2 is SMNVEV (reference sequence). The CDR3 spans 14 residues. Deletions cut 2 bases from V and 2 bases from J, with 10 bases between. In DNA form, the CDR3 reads TGTGCCAGCAGTTTAGGGAGCGTACCCTACGAGCAGTACTTC. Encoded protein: CASSLGSVPYEQYF.

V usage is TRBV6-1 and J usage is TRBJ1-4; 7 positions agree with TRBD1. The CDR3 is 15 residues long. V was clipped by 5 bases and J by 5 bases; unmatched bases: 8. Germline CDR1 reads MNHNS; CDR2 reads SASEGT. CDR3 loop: CASSTRGQINEKLFF. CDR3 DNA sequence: TGTGCCAGCAGTACAAGGGGGCAGATAAATGAAAAACTGTTTTTT.

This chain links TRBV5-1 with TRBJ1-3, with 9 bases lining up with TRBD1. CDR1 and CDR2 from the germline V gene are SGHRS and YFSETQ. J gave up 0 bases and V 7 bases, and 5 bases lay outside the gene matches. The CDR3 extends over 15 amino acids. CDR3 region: CASRTGDFSGNTIYF. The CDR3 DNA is TGCGCCAGCCGGACAGGGGACTTCTCTGGAAACACCATATATTTT.

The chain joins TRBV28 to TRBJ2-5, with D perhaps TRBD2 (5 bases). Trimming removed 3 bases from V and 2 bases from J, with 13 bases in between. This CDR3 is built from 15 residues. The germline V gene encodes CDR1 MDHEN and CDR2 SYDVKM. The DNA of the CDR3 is TGTGCCAGCAGTTTGAGGACTGCCCGTCAAGAGACCCAGTACTTC. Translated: CASSLRTARQETQYF. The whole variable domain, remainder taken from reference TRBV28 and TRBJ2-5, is DVKVTQSSRYLVKRTGEKVFLECVQDMDHENMFWYRQDPGLGLRLIYFSYDVKMKEKGDIPEGYSVSREKKERFSLILESASTNQTSMYLCASSLRTARQETQYFGPGTRLLVL.

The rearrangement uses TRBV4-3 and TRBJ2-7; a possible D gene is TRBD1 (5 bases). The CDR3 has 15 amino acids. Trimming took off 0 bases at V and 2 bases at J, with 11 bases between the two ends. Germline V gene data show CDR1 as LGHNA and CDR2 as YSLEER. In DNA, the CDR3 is TGCGCCAGCAGCCAAGAAGCGCGCAGGGCCTACGAGCAGTACTTC. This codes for CASSQEARRAYEQYF.

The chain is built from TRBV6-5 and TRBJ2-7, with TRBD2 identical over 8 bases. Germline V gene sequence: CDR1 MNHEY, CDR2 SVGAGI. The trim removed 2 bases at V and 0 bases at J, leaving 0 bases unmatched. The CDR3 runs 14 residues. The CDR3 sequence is CASSYSGSSYEQYF. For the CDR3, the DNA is TGTGCCAGCAGTTACAGCGGGAGCTCCTACGAGCAGTACTTC.

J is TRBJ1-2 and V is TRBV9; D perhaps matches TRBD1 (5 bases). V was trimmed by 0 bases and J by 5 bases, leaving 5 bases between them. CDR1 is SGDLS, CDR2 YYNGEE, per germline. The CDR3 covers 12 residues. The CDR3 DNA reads TGTGCCAGCAGCGTAGGGGGGTATGGCTACACCTTC. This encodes CASSVGGYGYTF. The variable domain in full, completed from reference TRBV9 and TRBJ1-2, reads DSGVTQTPKHLITATGQRVTLRCSPRSGDLSVYWYQQSLDQGLQFLIQYYNGEERAKGNILERFSAQQFPDLHSELNLSSLELGDSALYFCASSVGGYGYTFGSGTRLTVV.

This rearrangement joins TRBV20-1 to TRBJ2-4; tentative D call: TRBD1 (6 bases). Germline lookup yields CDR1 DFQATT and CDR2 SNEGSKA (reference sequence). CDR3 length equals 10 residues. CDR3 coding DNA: TGCAAGGCCAGGGGAAACATTCAGTACTTC. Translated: CKARGNIQYF.

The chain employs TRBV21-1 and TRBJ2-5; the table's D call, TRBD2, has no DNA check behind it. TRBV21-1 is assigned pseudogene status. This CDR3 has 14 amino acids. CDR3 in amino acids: CASSKAWRVETQYF. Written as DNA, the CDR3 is TGTGCCAGCAGCAAAGCGTGGAGGGTGGAGACCCAGTACTTC.

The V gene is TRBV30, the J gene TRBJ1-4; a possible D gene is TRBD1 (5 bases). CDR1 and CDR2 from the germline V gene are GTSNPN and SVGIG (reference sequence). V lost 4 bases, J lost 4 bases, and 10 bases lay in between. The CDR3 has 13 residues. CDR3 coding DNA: TGTGCCTGGAAAGGCAGGGTTAATGAAAAACTGTTTTTT. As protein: CAWKGRVNEKLFF.

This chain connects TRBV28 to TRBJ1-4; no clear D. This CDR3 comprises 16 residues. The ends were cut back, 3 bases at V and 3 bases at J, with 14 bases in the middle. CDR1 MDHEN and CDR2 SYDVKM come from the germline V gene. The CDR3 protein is CASSFAGLASNEKLFF. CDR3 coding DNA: TGTGCCAGCAGTTTTGCGGGTCTAGCGTCTAATGAAAAACTGTTTTTT.

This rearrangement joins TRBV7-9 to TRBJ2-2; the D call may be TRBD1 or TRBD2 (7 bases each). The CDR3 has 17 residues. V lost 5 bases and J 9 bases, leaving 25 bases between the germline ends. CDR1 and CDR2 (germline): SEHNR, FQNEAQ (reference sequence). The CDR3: CASSLLGGTARSRELFF. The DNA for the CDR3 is TGTGCCAGCAGCCTACTCGGGGGGACAGCTCGAAGCAGGGAGCTGTTTTTT. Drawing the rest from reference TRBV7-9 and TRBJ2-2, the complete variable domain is DTGVSQNPRHKITKRGQNVTFRCDPISEHNRLYWYRQTLGQGPEFLTYFQNEAQLEKSRLLSDRFSAERPKGSFSTLEIQRTEQGDSAMYLCASSLLGGTARSRELFFGEGSRLTVL.

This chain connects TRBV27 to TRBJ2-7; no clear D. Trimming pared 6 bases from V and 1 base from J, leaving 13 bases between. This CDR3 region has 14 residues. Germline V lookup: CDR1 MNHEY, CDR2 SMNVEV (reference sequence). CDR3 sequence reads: CASRTVPRSYEQYF. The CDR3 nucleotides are TGTGCCAGCAGGACGGTTCCTCGATCCTACGAGCAGTACTTC.